This paragraph covers one TCR beta chain sequence. Its antigen is undetermined. The sample originates from a study of OX40 agonist ivuxolimab in advanced cancers. On the study more broadly: In three patients, partial responses were observed, one with hepatocellular carcinoma and two with cutaneous melanoma. Findings and caveats of the study: A proportion of nonresponders additionally exhibited low normalized T-cell clonal expansion.

Germline V gene sequence: CDR1 MNHNS, CDR2 SASEGT. The CDR3 length is 13 residues. Trimming stripped 6 bases from V and 1 base from J, with 9 bases between. TCRdb's copy holds only in-frame clones and misses some; the assay was immunoSEQ multiplex PCR. Among tens of thousands of clones, roughly 91% were seen once, and the ten largest hold roughly 0.23%. The receptor was isolated from an adult with an advanced solid tumor such as melanoma, head and neck, liver or kidney cancer. The rearrangement uses TRBV6-1 and TRBJ1-1; D remains ambiguous. This material consisted of CD4+ or CD8+ T cells sorted from blood, taken in a trial of the OX40 agonist ivuxolimab. CDR3 residues: CASSPTQNTEAFF. The DNA of the CDR3 is TGTGCCAGCAGCCCGACACAGAACACTGAAGCTTTCTTT.